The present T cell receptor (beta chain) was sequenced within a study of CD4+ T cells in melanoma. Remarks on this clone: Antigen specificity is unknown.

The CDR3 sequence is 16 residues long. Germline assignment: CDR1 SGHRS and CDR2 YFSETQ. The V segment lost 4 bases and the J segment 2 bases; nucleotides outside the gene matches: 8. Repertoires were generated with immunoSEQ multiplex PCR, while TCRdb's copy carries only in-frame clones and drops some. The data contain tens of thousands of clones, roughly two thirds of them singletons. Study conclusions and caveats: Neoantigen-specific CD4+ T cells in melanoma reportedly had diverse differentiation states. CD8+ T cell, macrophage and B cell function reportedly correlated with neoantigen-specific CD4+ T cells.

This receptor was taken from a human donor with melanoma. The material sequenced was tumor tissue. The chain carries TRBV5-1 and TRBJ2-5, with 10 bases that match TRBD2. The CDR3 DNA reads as TGCGCCAGCAGCCGCCGACTAGCGGGTACACAAGAGACCCAGTACTTC. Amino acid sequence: CASSRRLAGTQETQYF.